This T cell receptor (beta chain) originates from a study of blood T cell repertoires in COVID-19. Across the whole study: The United States, Italy and Spain supplied acute and convalescent COVID-19 samples. T cells, B-cell-depleted T cells, or PBMCs provided the cDNA or gDNA that served as material.

Trimming removed 4 bases from V and 7 bases from J; junction bases left unmatched: 4. The CDR3 spans 14 residues. CDR1 and CDR2 from the germline V gene are LNHDA and SQIVND (reference sequence). Methods used by the authors: Using reference gene primer amplification, nucleated cell counts were estimated. Profiled with immunoSEQ multiplex PCR; TCRdb holds only in-frame clones, not every one. V and J calls plus clone size are reproduced from that table; the DNA served to infer D and trimming. The table lists over 200,000 clones, over 70% of them singletons. This TCR came from a woman in her forties or fifties with acute or convalescent COVID-19. Sequencing was done on a sample of peripheral blood. The chain uses TRBV19 and TRBJ2-4; 10 bases align to TRBD1. In nucleotides, the CDR3 is TGTGCCAGTAGTAGGGGACAGGGGATCAACATTCAGTACTTC. Protein: CASSRGQGINIQYF.